Listed here are 21 T cell receptor beta chains from one sample, sequenced in a study of Tregs in tolerant kidney transplant recipients. Clones were sequenced by immunoSEQ multiplex PCR, and TCRdb holds only the in-frame ones, with some missing. The sample holds 90,000 to 130,000 clones, around 90% seen once. The sequenced sample was CD4+ T cells from blood, obtained before the transplant. The receptors derive from a human donor who received a combined kidney and bone marrow transplant.

The rearrangement links TRBV28 to TRBJ2-7, with 8 bases lining up with TRBD2. Germline CDR1 and CDR2: MDHEN and SYDVKM. Trimming cost V 6 bases and J 0 bases; bases outside gene matches: 13. CDR3 size: 17 residues. DNA of the CDR3: TGTGCCAGCAGGGGCCCCAAGCGGGGGCCGAGCTCCTACGAGCAGTACTTC. Its protein is CASRGPKRGPSSYEQYF.

In its sample, this clone was seen once. V usage is TRBV28 and J usage is TRBJ1-1; 7 bases align to TRBD1. Trimming at V came to 6 bases and at J to 8 bases, leaving 6 bases not matched to a gene. The CDR3 extends over 12 amino acids. The germline gives CDR1 MDHEN, CDR2 SYDVKM. CDR3 DNA sequence: TGTGCCAGCAGCCAAAGGGACAGCGAAGCTTTCTTT. Amino acids: CASSQRDSEAFF. Combining the CDR3 with reference TRBV28 and TRBJ1-1 gives the whole variable domain DVKVTQSSRYLVKRTGEKVFLECVQDMDHENMFWYRQDPGLGLRLIYFSYDVKMKEKGDIPEGYSVSREKKERFSLILESASTNQTSMYLCASSQRDSEAFFGQGTRLTVV.

The rearrangement uses TRBV5-6 and TRBJ1-4; no clear D gene. Deletions cut 4 bases from V and 1 base from J, with 11 bases between. Germline V gene data show CDR1 as SGHDT and CDR2 as YYEEEE. The CDR3 is 15 residues long. The CDR3 DNA follows: TGTGCCAGCAGCCTGCGGCGTGTAACTAATGAAAAACTGTTTTTT. Translation: CASSLRRVTNEKLFF.

The chain combines TRBV12-5 with TRBJ2-7; D unresolved. This CDR3 spans 13 amino acids. V lost 6 bases, J lost 3 bases, and 12 bases lay in between. The germline V gene has CDR1 LGHNT and CDR2 FRNRAP. The CDR3 sequence is CASGSYSDYEQYF. CDR3 coding DNA: TGTGCTAGTGGCTCATACAGTGACTACGAGCAGTACTTC.

The chain carries TRBV18 and TRBJ1-6; D is possibly TRBD1 (6 bases). Trimming stripped 3 bases from V and 6 bases from J, with 15 bases between. Germline loops: CDR1 KGHSH, CDR2 LQKENI. The CDR3 loop spans 16 amino acids. The CDR3 DNA is TGTGCCAGCTCACCTCCTTCCTTGGACAGTAATTCACCCCTCCACTTT. This sequence encodes CASSPPSLDSNSPLHF.

The gene calls are TRBV2 and TRBJ1-3; D gene ambiguous. Germline values: CDR1 SNHLY, CDR2 FYNNEI. V was pared by 7 bases and J by 0 bases, with 10 bases between. The CDR3 is 14 amino acids. CDR3 nucleotides: TGTGCCAGCAAGGCAGGCCCCTCTGGAAACACCATATATTTT. Amino acid sequence: CASKAGPSGNTIYF.

V usage is TRBV5-1 and J usage is TRBJ1-1; D is undetermined. Trimming took off 4 bases at V and 3 bases at J, with 13 bases between the two ends. CDR3 length: 14 amino acids. The germline V gene encodes CDR1 SGHRS and CDR2 YFSETQ. CDR3 nucleotide sequence: TGCGCCAGCAGCGAGGGCGGTCCCTACACTGAAGCTTTCTTT. Protein sequence: CASSEGGPYTEAFF.

V is TRBV2 and J is TRBJ2-3, with D possibly being TRBD2 (6 bases). The CDR3 loop spans 14 amino acids. V lost 5 bases, J lost 6 bases, and 15 bases lay in between. Germline CDR1 SNHLY, CDR2 FYNNEI. The CDR3 loop is CASSPGLSWDTQYF. In DNA, the CDR3 is TGTGCCAGCAGTCCGGGACTCAGTTGGGATACGCAGTATTTT.

The chain links TRBV18 to TRBJ2-6; tentative D call: TRBD1 (6 bases). The germline V and J ends were trimmed by 6 bases and 2 bases, with 11 bases remaining between them. Per germline, CDR1 KGHSH and CDR2 LQKENI. This CDR3 region has 15 residues. CDR3 sequence: CASSPRGTGANVLTF. The DNA for the CDR3 is TGTGCCAGCTCTCCAAGGGGGACTGGGGCCAACGTCCTGACTTTC. Based on the CDR3 plus reference TRBV18 and TRBJ2-6, the full variable domain is NAGVMQNPRHLVRRRGQEARLRCSPMKGHSHVYWYRQLPEEGLKFMVYLQKENIIDESGMPKERFSAEFPKEGPSILRIQQVVRGDSAAYFCASSPRGTGANVLTFGAGSRLTVL.

The chain combines TRBV7-8 with TRBJ2-3, with D maybe TRBD2 (6 bases). The length of the CDR3 is 16 residues. Trimming removed 5 bases at V and 3 bases at J, with 18 bases between. The germline gives CDR1 SGHVS, CDR2 FQNEAQ. The CDR3 here is CASSAGTWAGTDTQYF. The DNA for the CDR3 is TGTGCCAGCAGCGCTGGGACCTGGGCGGGAACAGATACGCAGTATTTT.

V usage is TRBV7-2 and J usage is TRBJ1-2, with 7 positions matching TRBD1. V gave up 4 bases and J gave up 6 bases; unmatched junction bases: 5. The CDR3 consists of 13 residues. Per the germline V gene, CDR1 is SGHTA and CDR2 is FQGNSA. The CDR3 spells CASSSTGIHGYTF. The DNA of the CDR3 is TGTGCCAGCAGCTCGACAGGGATCCATGGCTACACCTTC. Based on the CDR3 plus reference TRBV7-2 and TRBJ1-2, the full variable domain is GAGVSQSPSNKVTEKGKDVELRCDPISGHTALYWYRQSLGQGLEFLIYFQGNSAPDKSGLPSDRFSAERTGGSVSTLTIQRTQQEDSAVYLCASSSTGIHGYTFGSGTRLTVV.

This chain joins TRBV5-1 and TRBJ2-5, with a weak D call TRBD2 (6 bases). The CDR3 runs to 15 residues. The V and J ends lost 3 bases and 3 bases respectively, with 15 bases between them. Germline loops: CDR1 SGHRS, CDR2 YFSETQ. CDR3 loop: CASSSGGVRKETQYF. In DNA, the CDR3 is TGCGCCAGCAGCTCCGGGGGAGTAAGGAAAGAGACCCAGTACTTC.

This chain links TRBV10-3 with TRBJ2-7, with TRBD2 matching 7 bases. Germline lookup yields CDR1 ENHRY and CDR2 SYGVKD. The trim removed 2 bases at V and 2 bases at J, leaving 3 bases unmatched. The CDR3 covers 14 residues. The CDR3 region has the DNA TGTGCCATCAGTGAGGGGGGGGTGACCTACGAGCAGTACTTC. This sequence encodes CAISEGGVTYEQYF.

This clone is a singleton in its sample. V usage is TRBV5-1 and J usage is TRBJ2-1; D gene ambiguous. Germline lookup yields CDR1 SGHRS and CDR2 YFSETQ. There are 16 residues in the CDR3. The V and J ends lost 0 bases and 0 bases respectively, with 10 bases between them. The CDR3, as DNA: TGCGCCAGCAGCTTGGCTGGCTCCCTCTCCTACAATGAGCAGTTCTTC. This translates into CASSLAGSLSYNEQFF.

The chain combines TRBV5-6 with TRBJ2-5; 7 nucleotides match TRBD2. V was clipped by 2 bases and J by 4 bases; unmatched bases: 8. The CDR3 contains 15 residues. Germline V gene lookup returns CDR1 SGHDT and CDR2 YYEEEE. CDR3 protein: CASSFGKGGGETQYF. The DNA of the CDR3 is TGTGCCAGCAGCTTCGGCAAGGGCGGGGGAGAGACCCAGTACTTC.

V gene TRBV2 combines with J gene TRBJ2-5; TRBD2 aligns across 10 bases. Trimming took 10 bases from V and 5 from J; bases not matched to a gene: 10. This CDR3 is built from 14 residues. The germline CDR1 and CDR2 sequences are SNHLY and FYNNEI. The CDR3 loop is CATAERGGRETQYF. The DNA of the CDR3 is TGTGCCACCGCCGAGCGGGGGGGCCGGGAGACCCAGTACTTC.

DNA for the CDR3: TGTGCCAGTAGCCCGGGGGGGATCCGCAATCAGCCCCAGCATTTT. It translates to CASSPGGIRNQPQHF. The genes are TRBV19 and TRBJ1-5, with TRBD1 as a possible D gene (5 bases). V lost 6 bases and J lost 2, with 14 bases in between. Germline V gene sequence: CDR1 LNHDA, CDR2 SQIVND (reference sequence). The CDR3 is 15 residues long.

This clone was detected only a few times. This sequence joins TRBV5-4 and TRBJ2-3; 7 nucleotides match TRBD1. Trimming took 0 bases from V and 3 from J; bases not matched to a gene: 4. The CDR3 has 15 residues. Germline CDR1 reads SGHNT; CDR2 reads YYREEE (reference sequence). The CDR3 DNA reads TGTGCCAGCAGCTTGGAGGGGGCTAGGACAGATACGCAGTATTTT. This sequence encodes CASSLEGARTDTQYF.

The chain is built from TRBV7-2 and TRBJ1-2; 7 bases match TRBD1. V dropped 5 bases and J dropped 8; count of bases not matched to a gene: 11. The V gene's germline CDR1 is SGHTA and CDR2 FQGNSA. CDR3 length equals 14 residues. The CDR3 loop reads CASSRREGAKGYTF. In DNA, the CDR3 is TGTGCCAGCAGCCGGCGAGAGGGGGCGAAAGGCTACACCTTC.

This chain connects TRBV2 to TRBJ1-6; D not certain. V lost 3 bases, J lost 9 bases, and 3 bases lay in between. Germline V gene lookup returns CDR1 SNHLY and CDR2 FYNNEI. The CDR3 covers 11 residues. The CDR3 DNA follows: TGTGCCAGCAGTGAGAGTTCACCCCTCCACTTT. Translation gives CASSESSPLHF.

This sequence joins TRBV7-9 and TRBJ2-2, with TRBD2 identical over 8 bases. The CDR3 is 13 amino acids. Germline values: CDR1 SEHNR, CDR2 FQNEAQ (reference sequence). V dropped 10 bases and J dropped 5; count of bases not matched to a gene: 6. The CDR3 here is CATLRGGTGELFF. The DNA for the CDR3 is TGTGCCACCCTTCGGGGGGGGACCGGGGAGCTGTTTTTT.